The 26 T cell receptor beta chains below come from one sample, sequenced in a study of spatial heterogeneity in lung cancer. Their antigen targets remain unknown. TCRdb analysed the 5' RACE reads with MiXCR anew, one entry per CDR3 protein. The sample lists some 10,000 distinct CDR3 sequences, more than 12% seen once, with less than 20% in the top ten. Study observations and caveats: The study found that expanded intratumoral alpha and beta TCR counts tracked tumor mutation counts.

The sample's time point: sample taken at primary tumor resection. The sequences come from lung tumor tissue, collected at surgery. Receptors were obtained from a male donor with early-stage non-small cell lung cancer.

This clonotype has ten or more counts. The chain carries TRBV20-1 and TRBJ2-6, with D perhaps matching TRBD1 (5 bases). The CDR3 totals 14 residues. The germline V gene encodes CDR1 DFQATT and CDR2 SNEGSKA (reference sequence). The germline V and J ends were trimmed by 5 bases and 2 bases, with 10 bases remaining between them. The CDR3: CSAAQGAGANVLTF. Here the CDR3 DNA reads TGCAGTGCTGCCCAGGGTGCTGGGGCCAACGTCCTGACTTTC.

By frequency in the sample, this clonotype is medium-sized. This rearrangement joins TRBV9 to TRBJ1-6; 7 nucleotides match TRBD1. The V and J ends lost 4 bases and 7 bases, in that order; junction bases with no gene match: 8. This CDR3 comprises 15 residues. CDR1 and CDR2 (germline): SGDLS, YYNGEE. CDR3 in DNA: TGTGCCAGCAGCACCAGACAGGGCGGGAATTCACCCCTCCACTTT. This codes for CASSTRQGGNSPLHF.

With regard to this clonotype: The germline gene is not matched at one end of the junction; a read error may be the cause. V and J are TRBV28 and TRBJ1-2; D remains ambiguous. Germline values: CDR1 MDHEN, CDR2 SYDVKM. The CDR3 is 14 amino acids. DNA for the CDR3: TGTACCAGCAGTTTGGTCGGCCCCGGAGGGGGCTACACCTTC. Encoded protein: CTSSLVGPGGGYTF.

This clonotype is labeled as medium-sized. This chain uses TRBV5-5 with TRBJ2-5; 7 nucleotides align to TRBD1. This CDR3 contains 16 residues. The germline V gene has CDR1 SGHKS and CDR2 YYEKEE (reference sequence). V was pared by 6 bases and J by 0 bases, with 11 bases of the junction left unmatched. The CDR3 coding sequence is TGTGCCAGCAATGAGAGAGGGGGCCTGTACCAAGAGACCCAGTACTTC. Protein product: CASNERGGLYQETQYF.

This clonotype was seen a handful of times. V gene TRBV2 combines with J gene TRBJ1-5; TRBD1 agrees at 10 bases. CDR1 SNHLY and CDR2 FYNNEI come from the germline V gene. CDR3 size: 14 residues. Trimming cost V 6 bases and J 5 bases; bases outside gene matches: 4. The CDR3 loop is CASSGTGEDQPQHF. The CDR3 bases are TGTGCCAGCAGCGGGACAGGGGAGGATCAGCCCCAGCATTTT. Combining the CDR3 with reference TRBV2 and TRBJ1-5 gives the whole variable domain EPEVTQTPSHQVTQMGQEVILRCVPISNHLYFYWYRQILGQKVEFLVSFYNNEISEKSEIFDDQFSVERPDGSNFTLKIRSTKLEDSAMYFCASSGTGEDQPQHFGDGTRLSIL.

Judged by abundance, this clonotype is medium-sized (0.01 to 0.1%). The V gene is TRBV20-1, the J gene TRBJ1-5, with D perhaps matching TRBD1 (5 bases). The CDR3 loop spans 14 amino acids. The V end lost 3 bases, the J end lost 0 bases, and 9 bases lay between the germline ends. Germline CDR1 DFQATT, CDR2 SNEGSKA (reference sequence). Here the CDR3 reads CSARTVNSNQPQHF. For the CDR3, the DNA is TGCAGTGCTAGGACAGTTAATAGCAATCAGCCCCAGCATTTT.

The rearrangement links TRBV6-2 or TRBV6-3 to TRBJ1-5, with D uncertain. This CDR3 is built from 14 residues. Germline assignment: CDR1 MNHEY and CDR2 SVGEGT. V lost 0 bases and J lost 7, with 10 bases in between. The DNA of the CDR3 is TGTGCCAGCAGTTACTCGAATTTGGGCCAGCCCCAGCATTTT. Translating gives CASSYSNLGQPQHF.

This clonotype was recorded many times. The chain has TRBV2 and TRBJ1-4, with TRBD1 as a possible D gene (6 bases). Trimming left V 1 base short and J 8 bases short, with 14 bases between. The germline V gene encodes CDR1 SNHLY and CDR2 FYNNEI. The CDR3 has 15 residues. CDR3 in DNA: TGTGCCAGCAGTGAAGGCCGGGTTGGACAGGAAAAACTGTTTTTT. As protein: CASSEGRVGQEKLFF. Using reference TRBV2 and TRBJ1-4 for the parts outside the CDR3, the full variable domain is EPEVTQTPSHQVTQMGQEVILRCVPISNHLYFYWYRQILGQKVEFLVSFYNNEISEKSEIFDDQFSVERPDGSNFTLKIRSTKLEDSAMYFCASSEGRVGQEKLFFGSGTQLSVL.

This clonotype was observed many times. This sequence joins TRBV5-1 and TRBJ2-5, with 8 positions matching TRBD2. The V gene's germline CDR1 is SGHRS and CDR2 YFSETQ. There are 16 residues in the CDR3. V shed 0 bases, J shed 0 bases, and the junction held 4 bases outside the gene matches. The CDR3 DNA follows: TGCGCCAGCAGCTTGGCTTCTAGCGGGCACCAAGAGACCCAGTACTTC. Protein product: CASSLASSGHQETQYF. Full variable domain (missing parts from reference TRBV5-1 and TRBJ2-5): KAGVTQTPRYLIKTRGQQVTLSCSPISGHRSVSWYQQTPGQGLQFLFEYFSETQRNKGNFPGRFSGRQFSNSRSEMNVSTLELGDSALYLCASSLASSGHQETQYFGPGTRLLVL.

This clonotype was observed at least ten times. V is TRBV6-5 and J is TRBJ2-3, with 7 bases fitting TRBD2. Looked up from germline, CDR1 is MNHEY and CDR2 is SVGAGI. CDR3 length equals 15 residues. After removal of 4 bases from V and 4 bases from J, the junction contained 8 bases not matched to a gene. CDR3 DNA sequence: TGTGCCAGCAGTTCCGGCGGGAGAGCGTCAGATACGCAGTATTTT. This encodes CASSSGGRASDTQYF.

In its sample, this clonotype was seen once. CDR3: CASSLARTGQETQYF. DNA of the CDR3: TGTGCCAGCAGTTTGGCCAGGACGGGACAAGAGACCCAGTACTTC. The rearrangement joins TRBV28 to TRBJ2-5; D is perhaps TRBD2 (5 bases). The germline V gene encodes CDR1 MDHEN and CDR2 SYDVKM. Trimming removed 3 bases from V and 2 bases from J, with 13 bases in between. CDR3 length: 15 amino acids.

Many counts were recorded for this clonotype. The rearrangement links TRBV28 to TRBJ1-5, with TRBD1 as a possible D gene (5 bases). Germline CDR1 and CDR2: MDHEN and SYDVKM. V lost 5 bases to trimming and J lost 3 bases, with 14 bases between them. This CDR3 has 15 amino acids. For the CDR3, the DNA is TGTGCCAGCAGTACCGGCGGGGGATACAATCAGCCCCAGCATTTT. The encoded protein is CASSTGGGYNQPQHF.

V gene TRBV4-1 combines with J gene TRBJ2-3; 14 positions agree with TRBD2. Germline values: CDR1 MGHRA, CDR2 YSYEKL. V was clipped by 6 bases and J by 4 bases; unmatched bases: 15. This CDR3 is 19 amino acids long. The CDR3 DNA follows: TGCGCCAGCAGAGCGAGGACCGGGACTAGCGGGAGTCGGGCAGATACGCAGTATTTT. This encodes CASRARTGTSGSRADTQYF.

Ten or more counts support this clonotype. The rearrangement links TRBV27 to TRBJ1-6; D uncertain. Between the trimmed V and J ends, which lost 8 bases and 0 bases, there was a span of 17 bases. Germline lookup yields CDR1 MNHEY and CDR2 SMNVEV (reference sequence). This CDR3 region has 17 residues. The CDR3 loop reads CASQTGPLFSYNSPLHF. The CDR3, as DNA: TGTGCCAGCCAGACTGGGCCCCTTTTCTCCTATAATTCACCCCTCCACTTT.

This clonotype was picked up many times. CDR3 DNA sequence: TGTGCCAGCAGCCTACGCTGGGGACAGGGACCCTACGAGCAGTACTTC. Its protein product is CASSLRWGQGPYEQYF. The rearrangement joins TRBV14 to TRBJ2-7; TRBD1 agrees at 9 bases. Trimming removed 4 bases from V and 2 bases from J; junction bases left unmatched: 9. The length of the CDR3 is 16 residues. The germline gives CDR1 SGHDN, CDR2 FVKESK.

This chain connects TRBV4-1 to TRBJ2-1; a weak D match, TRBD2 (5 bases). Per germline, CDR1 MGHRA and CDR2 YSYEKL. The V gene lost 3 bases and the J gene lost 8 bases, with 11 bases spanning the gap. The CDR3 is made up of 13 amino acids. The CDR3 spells CASSQANGDEQFF. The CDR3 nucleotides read TGCGCCAGCAGCCAGGCTAACGGGGATGAGCAGTTCTTC.

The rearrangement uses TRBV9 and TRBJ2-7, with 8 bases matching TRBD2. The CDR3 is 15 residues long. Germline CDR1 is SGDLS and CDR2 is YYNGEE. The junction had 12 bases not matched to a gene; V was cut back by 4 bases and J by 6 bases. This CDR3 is CASSPYSGTFGEQYF. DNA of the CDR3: TGTGCCAGCAGCCCTTATAGCGGGACTTTCGGCGAGCAGTACTTC.

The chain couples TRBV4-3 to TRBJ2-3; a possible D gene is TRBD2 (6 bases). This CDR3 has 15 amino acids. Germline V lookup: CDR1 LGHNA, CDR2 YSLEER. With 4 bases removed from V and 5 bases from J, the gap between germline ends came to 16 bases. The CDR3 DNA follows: TGCGCCAGCAGCCCCAGCCGGGAGATCGGAGATACGCAGTATTTT. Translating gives CASSPSREIGDTQYF.

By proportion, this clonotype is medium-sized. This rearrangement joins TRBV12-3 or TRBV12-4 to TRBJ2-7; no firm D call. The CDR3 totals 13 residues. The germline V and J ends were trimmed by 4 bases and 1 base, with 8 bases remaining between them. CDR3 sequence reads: CASSSLVSYEQYF. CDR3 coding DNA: TGTGCCAGCAGTTCACTTGTGTCCTACGAGCAGTACTTC.

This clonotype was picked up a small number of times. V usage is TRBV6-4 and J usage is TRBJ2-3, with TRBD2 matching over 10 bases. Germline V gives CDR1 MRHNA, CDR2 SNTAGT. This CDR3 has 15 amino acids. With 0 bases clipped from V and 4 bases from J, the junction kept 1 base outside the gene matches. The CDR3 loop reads CASSDSAGGPDTQYF. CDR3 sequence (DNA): TGTGCCAGCAGTGACTCAGCGGGGGGGCCAGATACGCAGTATTTT.

CDR3 bases: TGTGCCAGCAGCTTAGTTGGGGCGCCCAGCACAGATACGCAGTATTTT. Translating it yields CASSLVGAPSTDTQYF. J is TRBJ2-3 and V is TRBV7-2, with TRBD1 as a possible D gene (5 bases). The germline V gene encodes CDR1 SGHTA and CDR2 FQGNSA. The CDR3 spans 16 residues. V lost 1 base and J 0 bases, leaving 11 bases between the germline ends. Using reference TRBV7-2 and TRBJ2-3 for the parts outside the CDR3, the full variable domain is GAGVSQSPSNKVTEKGKDVELRCDPISGHTALYWYRQSLGQGLEFLIYFQGNSAPDKSGLPSDRFSAERTGGSVSTLTIQRTQQEDSAVYLCASSLVGAPSTDTQYFGPGTRLTVL.

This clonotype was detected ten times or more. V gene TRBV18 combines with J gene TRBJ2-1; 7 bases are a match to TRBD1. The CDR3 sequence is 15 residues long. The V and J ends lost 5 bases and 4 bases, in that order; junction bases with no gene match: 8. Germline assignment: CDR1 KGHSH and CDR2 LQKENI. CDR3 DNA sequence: TGTGCCAGCTCAGGGCCGGGACAGCCGTACAATGAGCAGTTCTTC. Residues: CASSGPGQPYNEQFF.

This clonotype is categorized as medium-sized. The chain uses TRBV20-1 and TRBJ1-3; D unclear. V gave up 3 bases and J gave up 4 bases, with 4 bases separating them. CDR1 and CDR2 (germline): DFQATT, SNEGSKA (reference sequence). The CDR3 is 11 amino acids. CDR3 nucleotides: TGCAGTGCTAGGACCGGAAACACCATATATTTT. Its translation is CSARTGNTIYF.

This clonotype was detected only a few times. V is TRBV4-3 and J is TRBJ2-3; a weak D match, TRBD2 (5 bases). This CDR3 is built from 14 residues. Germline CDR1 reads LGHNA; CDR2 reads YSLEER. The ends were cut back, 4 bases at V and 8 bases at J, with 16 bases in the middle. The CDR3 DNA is TGCGCCAGCAGCCCAGCGCGGGCCCGTGGTACGCAGTATTTT. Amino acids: CASSPARARGTQYF.

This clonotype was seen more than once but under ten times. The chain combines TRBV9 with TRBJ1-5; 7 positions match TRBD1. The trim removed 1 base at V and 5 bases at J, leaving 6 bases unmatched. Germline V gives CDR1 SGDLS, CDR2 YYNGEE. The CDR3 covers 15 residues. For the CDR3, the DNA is TGTGCCAGCAGCGTAACGGGACAGCCGGATCAGCCCCAGCATTTT. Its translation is CASSVTGQPDQPQHF.

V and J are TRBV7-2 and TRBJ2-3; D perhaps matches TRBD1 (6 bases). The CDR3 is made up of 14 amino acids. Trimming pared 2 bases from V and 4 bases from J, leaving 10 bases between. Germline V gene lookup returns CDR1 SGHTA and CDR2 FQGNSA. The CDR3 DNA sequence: TGTGCCAGCAGCTTAAGGGGGAAGGCAGATACGCAGTATTTT. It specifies CASSLRGKADTQYF.